What follows is one T cell receptor (beta chain) and its context. This sample is drawn from a study of OX40 agonist ivuxolimab in advanced cancers. Study-wide background: Of mixed ages from about 20 to 80 and averaging about 56 years, the group was almost 85% male.

TCRdb's table, derived via immunoSEQ multiplex PCR, lists solely in-frame clones and lacks some. In the table there are 52,000 or so clones, 84% of which are singletons. Material: CD4+ or CD8+ T cells sorted from blood, obtained in a trial of the OX40 agonist ivuxolimab. The source is an adult with an advanced solid tumor such as melanoma, head and neck, liver or kidney cancer.

The CDR3 nucleotides read TGTGCCTGGAGTGGACAGAACTATGGCTACACCTTC. It encodes CAWSGQNYGYTF. The rearrangement links TRBV30 to TRBJ1-2; maybe TRBD1 (5 bases). Germline values: CDR1 GTSNPN, CDR2 SVGIG (reference sequence). CDR3 length: 12 amino acids. The V end lost 1 base, the J end lost 2 bases, and 5 bases lay between the germline ends.